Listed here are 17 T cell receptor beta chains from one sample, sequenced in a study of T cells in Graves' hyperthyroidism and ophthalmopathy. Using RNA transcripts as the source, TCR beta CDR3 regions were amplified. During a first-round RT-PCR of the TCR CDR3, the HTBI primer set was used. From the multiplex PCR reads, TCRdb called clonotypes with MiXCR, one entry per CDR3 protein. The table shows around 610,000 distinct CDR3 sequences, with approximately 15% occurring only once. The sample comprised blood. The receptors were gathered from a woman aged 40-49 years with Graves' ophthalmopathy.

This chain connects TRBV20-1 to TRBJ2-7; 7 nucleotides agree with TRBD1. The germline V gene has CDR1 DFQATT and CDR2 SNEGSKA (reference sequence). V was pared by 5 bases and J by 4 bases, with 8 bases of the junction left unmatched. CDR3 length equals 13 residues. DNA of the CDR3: TGCAGTGCTTCCCGCGCACAGGGGTACGAGCAGTACTTC. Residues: CSASRAQGYEQYF.

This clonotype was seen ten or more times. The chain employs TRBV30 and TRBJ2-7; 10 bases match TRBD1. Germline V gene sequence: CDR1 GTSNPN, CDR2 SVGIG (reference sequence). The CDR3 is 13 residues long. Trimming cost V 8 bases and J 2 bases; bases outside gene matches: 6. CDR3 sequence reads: CATGGQGAYEQYF. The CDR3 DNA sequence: TGTGCCACAGGCGGACAGGGGGCCTACGAGCAGTACTTC.

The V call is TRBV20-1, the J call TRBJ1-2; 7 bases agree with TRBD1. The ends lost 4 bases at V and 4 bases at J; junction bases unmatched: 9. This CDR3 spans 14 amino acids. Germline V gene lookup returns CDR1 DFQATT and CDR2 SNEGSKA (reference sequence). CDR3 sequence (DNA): TGCAGTGCTATTTATACAGGGGCCGTCTATGGCTACACCTTC. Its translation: CSAIYTGAVYGYTF.

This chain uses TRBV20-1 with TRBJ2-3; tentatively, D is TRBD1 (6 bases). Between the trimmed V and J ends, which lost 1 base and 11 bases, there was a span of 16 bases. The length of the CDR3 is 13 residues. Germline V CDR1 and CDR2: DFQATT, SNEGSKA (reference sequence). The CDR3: CSARAGTPRKQYF. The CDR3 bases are TGCAGTGCTAGAGCCGGGACACCCCGTAAGCAGTATTTT.

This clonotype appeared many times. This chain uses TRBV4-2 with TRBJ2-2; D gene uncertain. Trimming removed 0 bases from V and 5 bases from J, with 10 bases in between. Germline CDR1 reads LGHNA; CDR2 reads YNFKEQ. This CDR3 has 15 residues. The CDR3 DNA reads TGTGCCAGCAGCCAAGACCCCTCCTCGACCGGGGAGCTGTTTTTT. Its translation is CASSQDPSSTGELFF.

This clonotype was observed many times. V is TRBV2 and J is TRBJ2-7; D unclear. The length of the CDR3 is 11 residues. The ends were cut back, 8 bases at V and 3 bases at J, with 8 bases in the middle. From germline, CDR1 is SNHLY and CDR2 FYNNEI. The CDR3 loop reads CASAPVYEQYF. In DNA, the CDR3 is TGTGCCAGCGCACCCGTCTACGAGCAGTACTTC.

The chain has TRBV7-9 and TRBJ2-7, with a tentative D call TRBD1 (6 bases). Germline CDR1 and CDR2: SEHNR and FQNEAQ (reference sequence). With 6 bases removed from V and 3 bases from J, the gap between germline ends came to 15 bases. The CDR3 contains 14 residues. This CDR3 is CASSSGTRVYEQYF. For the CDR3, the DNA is TGTGCCAGCAGTTCCGGGACACGGGTCTACGAGCAGTACTTC.

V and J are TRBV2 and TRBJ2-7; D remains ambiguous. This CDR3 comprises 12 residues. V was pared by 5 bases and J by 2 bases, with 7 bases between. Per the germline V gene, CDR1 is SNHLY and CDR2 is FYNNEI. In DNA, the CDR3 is TGTGCCAGCAGTTACAAGACCTACGAGCAGTACTTC. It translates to CASSYKTYEQYF.

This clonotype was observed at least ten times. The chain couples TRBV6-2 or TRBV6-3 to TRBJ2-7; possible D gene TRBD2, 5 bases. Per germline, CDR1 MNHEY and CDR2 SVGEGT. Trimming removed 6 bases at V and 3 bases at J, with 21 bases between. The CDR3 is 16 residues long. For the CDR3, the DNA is TGTGCCAGCAGCGAGACCGAGGGTTGGCGACTCTACGAGCAGTACTTC. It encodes CASSETEGWRLYEQYF.

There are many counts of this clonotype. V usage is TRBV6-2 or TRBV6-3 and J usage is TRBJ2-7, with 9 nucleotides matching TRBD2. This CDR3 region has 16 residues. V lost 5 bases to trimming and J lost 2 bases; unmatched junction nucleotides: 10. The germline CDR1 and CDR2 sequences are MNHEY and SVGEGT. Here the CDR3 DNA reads TGTGCCAGCAGTACCTCCCTGGCTAGCGGGACCTACGAGCAGTACTTC. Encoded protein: CASSTSLASGTYEQYF.

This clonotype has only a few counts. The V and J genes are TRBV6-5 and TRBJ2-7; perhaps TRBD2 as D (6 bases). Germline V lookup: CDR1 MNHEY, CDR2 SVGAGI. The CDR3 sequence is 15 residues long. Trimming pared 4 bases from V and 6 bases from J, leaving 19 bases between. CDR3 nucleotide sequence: TGTGCCAGCAGTTCGAGGGGTACGGGGGTGGTCGAGCAGTACTTC. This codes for CASSSRGTGVVEQYF.

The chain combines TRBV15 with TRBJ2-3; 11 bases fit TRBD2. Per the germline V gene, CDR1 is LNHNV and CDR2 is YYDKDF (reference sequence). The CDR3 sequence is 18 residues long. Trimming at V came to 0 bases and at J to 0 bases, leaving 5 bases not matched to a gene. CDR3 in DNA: TGTGCCACCAGCAGAGATTACGGGACTAGCGGAAGCACAGATACGCAGTATTTT. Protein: CATSRDYGTSGSTDTQYF. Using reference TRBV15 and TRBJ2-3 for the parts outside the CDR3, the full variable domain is DAMVIQNPRYQVTQFGKPVTLSCSQTLNHNVMYWYQQKSSQAPKLLFHYYDKDFNNEADTPDNFQSRRPNTSFCFLDIRSPGLGDTAMYLCATSRDYGTSGSTDTQYFGPGTRLTVL.

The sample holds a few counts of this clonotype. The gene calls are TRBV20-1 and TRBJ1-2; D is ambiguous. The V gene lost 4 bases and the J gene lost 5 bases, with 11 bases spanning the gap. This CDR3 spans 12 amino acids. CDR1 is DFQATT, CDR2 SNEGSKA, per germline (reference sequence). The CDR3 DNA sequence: TGCAGTGCTACCGACGATCTTTATGGCTACACCTTC. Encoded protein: CSATDDLYGYTF.

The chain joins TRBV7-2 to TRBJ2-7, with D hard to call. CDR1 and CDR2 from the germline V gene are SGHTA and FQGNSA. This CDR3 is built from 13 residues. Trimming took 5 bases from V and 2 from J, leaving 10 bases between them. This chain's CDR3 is CASSDLKPYEQYF. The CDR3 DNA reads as TGTGCCAGCAGCGATCTGAAGCCCTACGAGCAGTACTTC. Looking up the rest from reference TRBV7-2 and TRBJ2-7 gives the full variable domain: GAGVSQSPSNKVTEKGKDVELRCDPISGHTALYWYRQSLGQGLEFLIYFQGNSAPDKSGLPSDRFSAERTGGSVSTLTIQRTQQEDSAVYLCASSDLKPYEQYFGPGTRLTVT.

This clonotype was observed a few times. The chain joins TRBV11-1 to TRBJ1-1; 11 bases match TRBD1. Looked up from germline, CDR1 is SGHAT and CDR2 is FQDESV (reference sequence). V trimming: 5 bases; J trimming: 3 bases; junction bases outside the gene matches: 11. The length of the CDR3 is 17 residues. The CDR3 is CASSPTGQGARDTEAFF. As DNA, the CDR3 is TGTGCCAGCAGCCCAACCGGACAGGGGGCGCGGGACACTGAAGCTTTCTTT.

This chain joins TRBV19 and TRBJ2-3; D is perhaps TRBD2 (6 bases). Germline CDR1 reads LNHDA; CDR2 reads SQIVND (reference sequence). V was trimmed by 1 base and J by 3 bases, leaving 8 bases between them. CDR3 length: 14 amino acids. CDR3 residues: CASSIASATDTQYF. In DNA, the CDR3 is TGTGCCAGTAGTATAGCTAGCGCGACAGATACGCAGTATTTT.

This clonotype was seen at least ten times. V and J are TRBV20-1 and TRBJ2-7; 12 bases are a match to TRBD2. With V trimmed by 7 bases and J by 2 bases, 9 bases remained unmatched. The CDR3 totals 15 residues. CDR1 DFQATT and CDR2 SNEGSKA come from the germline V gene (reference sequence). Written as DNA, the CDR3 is TGCAGTGGCCGGGACCCTAGCGGGAGGGCCTACGAGCAGTACTTC. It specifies CSGRDPSGRAYEQYF.